This T cell receptor beta chain is from a study of blood T cell repertoires in COVID-19. The wider study: PBMCs, B-cell-depleted T cells, or T cells provided the cDNA or gDNA that made up the material.

This clone occurred once. Profiled with immunoSEQ multiplex PCR; TCRdb holds only in-frame clones, not every one. This repertoire shows tens of thousands of clones, just under 85% found once; its top ten account for more than 13%. The receptor comes from a human donor in a cohort sampled during active COVID-19. The source material was peripheral blood.

CDR3 DNA: TGTGCCAGCAGCATGGGGGGGACCGGGGAGCTGTTTTTT. Amino acid sequence: CASSMGGTGELFF. The chain recombines TRBV27 with TRBJ2-2; TRBD2 matches at 7 bases. This CDR3 is built from 13 residues. CDR1 is MNHEY, CDR2 SMNVEV, per germline (reference sequence). V lost 6 bases, J lost 5 bases, and 3 bases stayed unmatched.